A single sample gave rise to the 15 T cell receptor beta chains below, sequenced in a study of T cells after yellow fever vaccination. TCRdb recomputed calls from the 5' RACE reads with MiXCR, one row per CDR3 protein. The sample lists some 290,000 distinct CDR3 sequences; about 10% were seen once. Sequenced material: CD4+ T cells sorted from PBMCs, taken 45 days after the yellow fever booster vaccination. The receptors were sampled from a man younger than 30 who received the YFV17D yellow fever vaccine.

This clonotype was picked up a small number of times. CDR3 nucleotide sequence: TGTGCCAGCAGCCAAGCTCTAGCGGGGAGAGGCACTAGCACAGATACGCAGTATTTT. It yields the protein CASSQALAGRGTSTDTQYF. This chain connects TRBV3-1 to TRBJ2-3; TRBD2 aligns across 9 bases. Germline lookup yields CDR1 LGHDT and CDR2 YNNKEL (reference sequence). J lost 0 bases, V lost 1 base, and 11 bases had no gene match. The CDR3 length is 19 residues.

The chain recombines TRBV5-1 with TRBJ1-1; TRBD1 matches at 7 bases. V was clipped by 4 bases and J by 3 bases; unmatched bases: 12. The germline gives CDR1 SGHRS, CDR2 YFSETQ. The CDR3 is made up of 16 amino acids. The CDR3 region has the DNA TGCGCCAGCAGCCGGGGACAGTCGGGAGGATACACTGAAGCTTTCTTT. This sequence encodes CASSRGQSGGYTEAFF.

This clonotype was recorded a few times. The rearrangement uses TRBV15 and TRBJ2-7; TRBD1 agrees at 7 bases. CDR1 LNHNV and CDR2 YYDKDF come from the germline V gene (reference sequence). V shed 2 bases and J 2 bases; nucleotides not matched to a gene: 6. The length of the CDR3 is 15 residues. This chain's CDR3 is CATSRYRDSPYEQYF. The CDR3 nucleotides read TGTGCCACCAGCAGATATAGGGACAGCCCCTACGAGCAGTACTTC.

The chain is built from TRBV10-3 and TRBJ1-1; 7 nucleotides agree with TRBD1. Per germline, CDR1 ENHRY and CDR2 SYGVKD. With 4 bases clipped from V and 6 bases from J, the junction kept 5 bases outside the gene matches. The CDR3 runs 13 residues. This chain's CDR3 is CAISGQGSPEAFF. The CDR3 nucleotides read TGTGCCATCAGTGGACAGGGTAGCCCTGAAGCTTTCTTT.

Many counts were recorded for this clonotype. The chain has TRBV10-3 and TRBJ1-1; possibly TRBD1 for D (5 bases). V gave up 8 bases and J gave up 8 bases, with 12 bases separating them. This CDR3 spans 11 amino acids. Germline V lookup: CDR1 ENHRY, CDR2 SYGVKD. The CDR3 spells CAIGRGREAFF. Here the CDR3 DNA reads TGTGCCATCGGTCGGGGCCGAGAAGCTTTCTTT.

This chain connects TRBV12-3 or TRBV12-4 to TRBJ2-2; D is perhaps TRBD2 (6 bases). The CDR3 has 15 residues. V lost 6 bases to trimming and J lost 6 bases, with 17 bases between them. Written as DNA, the CDR3 is TGTGCCAGCAGACCCTCAGGGAGGTTTGCCGGGGAGCTGTTTTTT. Translation: CASRPSGRFAGELFF.

This clonotype was detected a few times. The chain links TRBV5-1 to TRBJ2-2, with D hard to call. Trimming took 6 bases from V and 7 from J, leaving 7 bases between them. The CDR3 has 11 residues. The germline V gene has CDR1 SGHRS and CDR2 YFSETQ. The CDR3 DNA follows: TGCGCCAGCAAATGGGACGGGGAGCTGTTTTTT. It codes for CASKWDGELFF.

This clonotype was detected ten times or more. This chain connects TRBV7-2 to TRBJ1-5, with D unclear. CDR1 SGHTA and CDR2 FQGNSA come from the germline V gene. Trimming removed 5 bases at V and 5 bases at J, with 13 bases between. The CDR3 totals 14 residues. The CDR3, as DNA: TGTGCCAGCAGCCTGCGGAGGATTCATCAGCCCCAGCATTTT. It is translated as CASSLRRIHQPQHF. Full variable domain (remainder filled in from reference TRBV7-2 and TRBJ1-5): GAGVSQSPSNKVTEKGKDVELRCDPISGHTALYWYRQSLGQGLEFLIYFQGNSAPDKSGLPSDRFSAERTGGSVSTLTIQRTQQEDSAVYLCASSLRRIHQPQHFGDGTRLSIL.

This clonotype was detected many times. The chain employs TRBV5-1 and TRBJ1-2, with unresolved D. CDR1 and CDR2 from the germline V gene are SGHRS and YFSETQ. This CDR3 is 13 amino acids long. Deletions cut 5 bases from V and 13 bases from J, with 21 bases between. CDR3 sequence (DNA): TGCGCCAGCAGTCAGGAGGACCTCTCTGTCGGCACCTTC. This translates into CASSQEDLSVGTF.

This clonotype was counted between two and nine times. V gene TRBV7-2 combines with J gene TRBJ2-3; D call uncertain. Per germline, CDR1 SGHTA and CDR2 FQGNSA. Trimming removed 6 bases from V and 6 bases from J, with 13 bases in between. This CDR3 spans 13 amino acids. This chain's CDR3 is CASRAPLADTQYF. The CDR3 DNA reads as TGTGCCAGCAGGGCGCCGCTTGCGGATACGCAGTATTTT.

This clonotype was seen a handful of times. The chain recombines TRBV18 with TRBJ1-1, with D perhaps matching TRBD1 (5 bases). Germline CDR1 is KGHSH and CDR2 is LQKENI. This CDR3 has 16 amino acids. V was pared by 5 bases and J by 1 base, with 17 bases between. The CDR3: CASSAGTFSRNTEAFF. In DNA form, the CDR3 reads TGTGCCAGCTCAGCGGGGACCTTCTCGAGGAACACTGAAGCTTTCTTT.

There are many counts of this clonotype. The chain couples TRBV12-3 or TRBV12-4 to TRBJ1-1; 7 bases fit TRBD1. This CDR3 region has 13 residues. V was clipped by 5 bases and J by 6 bases; unmatched bases: 6. The CDR3 DNA reads as TGTGCCAGCAGTCCACGACAGGGCTCTGAAGCTTTCTTT. It yields the protein CASSPRQGSEAFF.

The gene calls are TRBV14 and TRBJ2-3; tentatively, D is TRBD2 (5 bases). Germline V gives CDR1 SGHDN, CDR2 FVKESK. The V end lost 1 base, the J end lost 4 bases, and 9 bases lay between the germline ends. There are 14 residues in the CDR3. The CDR3 region is CASSQGTGADTQYF. CDR3 DNA sequence: TGTGCCAGCAGCCAAGGTACCGGGGCAGATACGCAGTATTTT.

The J gene is TRBJ2-2, the V gene TRBV11-2; D uncertain. There are 13 residues in the CDR3. Trimming removed 5 bases at V and 9 bases at J, with 13 bases between. The germline CDR1 and CDR2 sequences are SGHAT and FQNNGV. The DNA of the CDR3 is TGTGCCAGCAGCCCACCATATAGTTGGGAGCTGTTTTTT. It codes for CASSPPYSWELFF.

This clonotype was counted ten times or more. DNA of the CDR3: TGTGCCAGCAGCTTACAATACAGCTCTGGGGCCAACGTCCTGACTTTC. Translating it yields CASSLQYSSGANVLTF. The chain combines TRBV7-2 with TRBJ2-6, with unresolved D. The CDR3 has 16 residues. V shed 2 bases and J shed 0 bases, with 8 bases lying between them. CDR1 is SGHTA, CDR2 FQGNSA, per germline.